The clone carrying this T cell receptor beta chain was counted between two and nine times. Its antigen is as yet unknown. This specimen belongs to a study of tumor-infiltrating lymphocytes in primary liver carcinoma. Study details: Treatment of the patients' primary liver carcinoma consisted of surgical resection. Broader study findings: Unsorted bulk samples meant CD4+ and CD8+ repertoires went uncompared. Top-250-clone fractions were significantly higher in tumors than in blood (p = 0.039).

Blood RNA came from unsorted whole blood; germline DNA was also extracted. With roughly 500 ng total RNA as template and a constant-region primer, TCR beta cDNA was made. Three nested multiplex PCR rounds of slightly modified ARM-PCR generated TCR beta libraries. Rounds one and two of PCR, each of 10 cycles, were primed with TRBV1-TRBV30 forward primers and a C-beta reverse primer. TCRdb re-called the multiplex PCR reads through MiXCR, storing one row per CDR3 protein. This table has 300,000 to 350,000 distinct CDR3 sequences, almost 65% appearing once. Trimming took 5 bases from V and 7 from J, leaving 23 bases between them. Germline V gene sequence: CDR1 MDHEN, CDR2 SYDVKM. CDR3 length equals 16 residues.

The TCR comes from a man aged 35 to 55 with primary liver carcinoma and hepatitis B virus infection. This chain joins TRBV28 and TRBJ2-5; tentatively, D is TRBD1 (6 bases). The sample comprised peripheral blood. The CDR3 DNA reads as TGTGCCAGCAGTCAACCTAGGGGCTTCCCCAGGGGGACCCAGTACTTC. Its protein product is CASSQPRGFPRGTQYF.